This T cell receptor (beta chain) was captured in a study of cytomegalovirus exposure and HLA in healthy donors. The trim removed 3 bases at V and 2 bases at J, leaving 6 bases unmatched. Germline-derived CDR1 and CDR2 are MNHEY and SMNVEV (reference sequence). CDR3 length: 15 residues. This clone was counted only a few times. Its specificity is not known. Overall study results and limits: Follow-up analysis later connected one missense variant in DCLRE1C with trimming of TCR beta V- and J-genes.

The PCR was carried out with 60 Vbeta primers and 13 Jbeta primers. The repertoire was sequenced with immunoSEQ multiplex PCR; TCRdb's copy has only in-frame clones and lacks some. The table lists a few hundred thousand clones, approximately 68% of them singletons. Nominally healthy donors provided the samples, though records likely missed some immune exposures. Source material: PBMCs. The V gene is TRBV27, the J gene TRBJ2-5; 7 bases line up with TRBD2. This TCR was sampled from a woman aged 25 to 39 in good health and CMV-seronegative. Written as DNA, the CDR3 is TGTGCCAGCAGTTTTGTGGCGGGAGTACAAGAGACCCAGTACTTC. This translates into CASSFVAGVQETQYF.